The 26 T cell receptor beta chains in this list originate from one sample, sequenced in a study of T cells in Graves' hyperthyroidism and ophthalmopathy. The TCR beta CDR3 regions underwent amplification using RNA transcripts as the source. The TCR CDR3 first-round RT-PCR relied on the HTBI primer set. TCRdb reprocessed the multiplex PCR reads with MiXCR, giving one entry per CDR3 protein. The sample carries 470,000 or so distinct CDR3 sequences, under 25% recorded once. What was sequenced was blood. Receptors originate from a man aged 18 to 30 with Graves' hyperthyroidism.

A few counts support this clonotype. This chain uses TRBV6-9 with TRBJ2-7; no firm D call. The CDR3 is 12 amino acids. The germline V gene encodes CDR1 MNHGY and CDR2 SVAAGI. V dropped 5 bases and J dropped 2 bases, with 7 bases sitting between them. CDR3 nucleotides: TGTGCCAGCAGTATATACCCCTACGAGCAGTACTTC. This translates into CASSIYPYEQYF.

This clonotype occurred many times. CDR3 loop: CSARGGGQPQHF. CDR3 nucleotide sequence: TGCAGTGCTAGAGGGGGAGGGCAGCCCCAGCATTTT. The J gene is TRBJ1-5, the V gene TRBV20-1; D is unclear. V lost 1 base and J lost 7, with 8 bases in between. Germline V gives CDR1 DFQATT, CDR2 SNEGSKA (reference sequence). The CDR3 extends over 12 amino acids.

Ten or more counts support this clonotype. V usage is TRBV20-1 and J usage is TRBJ1-1, with 9 nucleotides matching TRBD1. After removal of 7 bases from V and 1 base from J, the junction contained 4 bases not matched to a gene. The CDR3 extends over 13 amino acids. Germline CDR1 and CDR2: DFQATT and SNEGSKA (reference sequence). DNA of the CDR3: TGCAGTGTGTGGGACAGGGCGAACACTGAAGCTTTCTTT. It codes for CSVWDRANTEAFF.

The count of this clonotype is one. The genes are TRBV12-3 or TRBV12-4 and TRBJ1-5; TRBD1 aligns across 9 bases. J lost 1 base, V lost 5 bases, and 6 bases had no gene match. The CDR3 totals 16 residues. The DNA of the CDR3 is TGTGCCAGCAGTCGGACAGGGGAGGGGAGCAATCAGCCCCAGCATTTT. Translation gives CASSRTGEGSNQPQHF.

A word on this clonotype: A read error may explain this, as a much larger clone is one base away. V is TRBV3-1 and J is TRBJ2-4; D gene uncertain. This CDR3 is built from 14 residues. Germline V gives CDR1 LGHDT, CDR2 YNNKEL (reference sequence). CDR3 bases: TGTGCCAGCAGCCAAGTTAATAGTAGGAACATTAAGTACTTC. This gives the protein CASSQVNSRNIKYF.

Ten or more counts support this clonotype. V is TRBV30 and J is TRBJ2-5; D is uncertain. Trimming took 2 bases from V and 5 from J, leaving 6 bases between them. The CDR3 totals 11 residues. In germline, CDR1 is GTSNPN, CDR2 SVGIG (reference sequence). This CDR3 reads CAWSLAETQYF. The CDR3 bases are TGTGCCTGGAGTCTCGCCGAGACCCAGTACTTC.

A few counts support this clonotype. The CDR3 nucleotides are TGTGCCTGGAGTGTTCCGGGGCCCACTGAAGCTTTCTTT. Translation: CAWSVPGPTEAFF. The rearrangement uses TRBV30 and TRBJ1-1; possible D gene TRBD1, 5 bases. Germline V lookup: CDR1 GTSNPN, CDR2 SVGIG (reference sequence). This CDR3 has 13 amino acids. Trimming shortened V by 0 bases and J by 4 bases, and 9 bases separated the two germline ends.

This clonotype was observed many times. The gene calls are TRBV30 and TRBJ1-1; a possible D gene is TRBD1 (6 bases). CDR1 is GTSNPN and CDR2 is SVGIG in the germline V gene (reference sequence). With 0 bases removed from V and 8 bases from J, the gap between germline ends came to 10 bases. There are 12 residues in the CDR3. As DNA, the CDR3 is TGTGCCTGGAGTGTAGGGACACCAGAAGCTTTCTTT. Its protein product is CAWSVGTPEAFF.

This clonotype was observed many times. V gene TRBV29-1 combines with J gene TRBJ1-1; no definite D call. The V gene lost 3 bases and the J gene lost 0 bases, with 8 bases spanning the gap. CDR1 and CDR2 from the germline V gene are SQVTM and ANQGSEA. The CDR3 contains 13 residues. CDR3 sequence (DNA): TGCAGCGTTGATGAACCAATGAACACTGAAGCTTTCTTT. Its protein is CSVDEPMNTEAFF.

This clonotype was counted ten times or more. The chain uses TRBV19 and TRBJ2-7; D gene unclear. This CDR3 is 13 amino acids long. From germline, CDR1 is LNHDA and CDR2 SQIVND (reference sequence). The V end lost 6 bases, the J end lost 2 bases, and 11 bases lay between the germline ends. The CDR3 sequence is CASSISFTYEQYF. The CDR3 region has the DNA TGTGCCAGTAGCATATCTTTTACCTACGAGCAGTACTTC.

This clonotype showed up just a few times. The genes are TRBV28 and TRBJ1-5; D remains ambiguous. Germline V lookup: CDR1 MDHEN, CDR2 SYDVKM. V lost 6 bases and J 6 bases, leaving 15 bases between the germline ends. The CDR3 runs to 14 residues. CDR3 sequence (DNA): TGTGCCAGCAGACCCGTGGGTGCTAGTCAGCCCCAGCATTTT. Amino acid sequence: CASRPVGASQPQHF.

This chain joins TRBV28 and TRBJ2-7; 9 nucleotides agree with TRBD1. The CDR3 runs 15 residues. Trimming removed 7 bases from V and 2 bases from J; junction bases left unmatched: 9. From germline, CDR1 is MDHEN and CDR2 SYDVKM. Written as DNA, the CDR3 is TGTGCCAGCATTTACCGGGACAGGGCACCCTACGAGCAGTACTTC. It is translated as CASIYRDRAPYEQYF.

This chain joins TRBV5-1 and TRBJ1-1, with a possible D match to TRBD1 (5 bases). Trimming took off 1 base at V and 6 bases at J, with 13 bases between the two ends. CDR1 and CDR2 from the germline V gene are SGHRS and YFSETQ. The CDR3 consists of 14 residues. The CDR3 DNA reads TGCGCCAGCAGCTTGTCTCGACAGACCCCTGAAGCTTTCTTT. Its translation is CASSLSRQTPEAFF.

This sequence joins TRBV12-3 or TRBV12-4 and TRBJ1-5, with D possibly TRBD1 on 5 matching bases. V was cut by 3 bases and J by 5 bases, with 11 bases left in between. This CDR3 is 14 amino acids long. CDR3 sequence (DNA): TGTGCCAGCAGTTTCGGAGCAGGGTATCAGCCCCAGCATTTT. This codes for CASSFGAGYQPQHF.

Many counts were recorded for this clonotype. This sequence joins TRBV12-5 and TRBJ2-7, with D uncertain. Germline lookup yields CDR1 LGHNT and CDR2 FRNRAP. The CDR3 extends over 12 amino acids. Between the trimmed V and J ends, which lost 5 bases and 2 bases, there was a span of 7 bases. CDR3 sequence reads: CASGLEPYEQYF. The CDR3 DNA sequence: TGTGCTAGTGGTCTTGAACCCTACGAGCAGTACTTC.

There are many counts of this clonotype. This rearrangement joins TRBV19 to TRBJ1-6; tentatively, D is TRBD1 (6 bases). The CDR3 is 14 residues long. Trimming shortened V by 5 bases and J by 9 bases, and 14 bases separated the two germline ends. Germline-derived CDR1 and CDR2 are LNHDA and SQIVND (reference sequence). DNA of the CDR3: TGTGCCAGTAGTTACGGACAGCGCCCTTCACCCCTCCACTTT. Amino acid sequence: CASSYGQRPSPLHF.

With respect to this clonotype: This may be a read error: a much more frequent sequence differs by one nucleotide. The CDR3 nucleotides read TGTGCCAGCACGACAGGGGTTGGGAACACTGAAGCTTGCTTT. This sequence encodes CASTTGVGNTEACF. The chain links TRBV27 to TRBJ1-1; 8 positions match TRBD1. Germline loops: CDR1 MNHEY, CDR2 SMNVEV (reference sequence). The CDR3 length is 14 residues.

The chain carries TRBV15 and TRBJ2-7; a possible D gene is TRBD1 (5 bases). Trimming left V 0 bases short and J 2 bases short, with 11 bases between. The germline V gene encodes CDR1 LNHNV and CDR2 YYDKDF (reference sequence). There are 15 residues in the CDR3. CDR3 coding DNA: TGTGCCACCAGCAGAGATCTAGGGGATGCCTACGAGCAGTACTTC. This encodes CATSRDLGDAYEQYF.

This clonotype came up once. This could be a read error, since a much larger clone is one nucleotide away. V is TRBV3-1 and J is TRBJ1-2; D gene uncertain. The CDR3 has 13 amino acids. The germline V gene encodes CDR1 LGHDT and CDR2 YNNKEL (reference sequence). This CDR3 reads CASSRRAIYGYSF. The CDR3, as DNA: TGTGCCAGCAGCCGAAGGGCAATTTATGGCTACTCCTTC.

The table lists this clonotype with many counts. The J gene is TRBJ1-3, the V gene TRBV12-3 or TRBV12-4, with D possibly matching TRBD1 (6 bases). Trimming stripped 6 bases from V and 7 bases from J, with 13 bases between. CDR3 length: 13 residues. CDR3 sequence (DNA): TGTGCCAGCAGAAGGACGGGGGCGAACACCATATATTTT. It codes for CASRRTGANTIYF.

This clonotype occurred many times. The V call is TRBV15, the J call TRBJ1-5, with D unclear. The CDR3 contains 15 residues. CDR1 is LNHNV and CDR2 is YYDKDF in the germline V gene (reference sequence). The V gene lost 0 bases and the J gene lost 6 bases, with 12 bases spanning the gap. The CDR3 DNA follows: TGTGCCACCAGCAGAGATCCAAGTGCTGGTCAGCCCCAGCATTTT. Amino acids: CATSRDPSAGQPQHF.

This clonotype showed up many times. The chain uses TRBV6-5 and TRBJ1-3; D call uncertain. The CDR3 sequence is 14 residues long. V shed 2 bases and J shed 0 bases, with 5 bases lying between them. Germline V lookup: CDR1 MNHEY, CDR2 SVGAGI. The CDR3: CASSYENSGNTIYF. The CDR3, as DNA: TGTGCCAGCAGTTACGAGAACTCTGGAAACACCATATATTTT.

This clonotype was counted ten times or more. The J gene is TRBJ1-2, the V gene TRBV5-1, with a weak D call TRBD1 (5 bases). CDR1 is SGHRS, CDR2 YFSETQ, per germline. This CDR3 contains 15 residues. V shed 0 bases and J shed 5 bases, with 14 bases lying between them. CDR3 sequence: CASSLVPGGDYGYTF. The CDR3 region has the DNA TGCGCCAGCAGCTTGGTGCCAGGAGGGGATTATGGCTACACCTTC.

This clonotype was seen at least ten times. The V gene is TRBV7-9, the J gene TRBJ2-7; D not certain. V lost 3 bases to trimming and J lost 0 bases, with 9 bases between them. CDR1 and CDR2 from the germline V gene are SEHNR and FQNEAQ (reference sequence). This CDR3 is built from 14 residues. CDR3: CASSLSVSSYEQYF. CDR3 DNA: TGTGCCAGCAGCTTGTCCGTTAGCTCCTACGAGCAGTACTTC.

This clonotype was seen at least ten times. The chain links TRBV6-5 to TRBJ1-2, with D maybe TRBD1 (6 bases). The germline V and J ends were trimmed by 4 bases and 5 bases, with 17 bases remaining between them. In germline, CDR1 is MNHEY, CDR2 SVGAGI. CDR3 size: 15 residues. The CDR3 protein is CASSFTSDRRYGYTF. In DNA, the CDR3 is TGTGCCAGCAGTTTTACCTCGGACAGACGATATGGCTACACCTTC.

This clonotype came up many times. The chain combines TRBV11-2 with TRBJ1-1, with D possibly TRBD1 on 5 matching bases. The CDR3 contains 17 residues. Deletions cut 3 bases from V and 0 bases from J, with 17 bases between. The germline gives CDR1 SGHAT, CDR2 FQNNGV. CDR3: CASSFSRGFGLNTEAFF. CDR3 DNA: TGTGCCAGCAGCTTTAGTAGGGGTTTTGGATTGAACACTGAAGCTTTCTTT.